The T cell receptor (beta chain) under discussion was sequenced for a study of shared clonotypes between healthy human individuals. The count of this clone is one. As yet, its antigen is unknown. Per the germline V gene, CDR1 is KGHSH and CDR2 is LQKENI. This CDR3 spans 12 amino acids. Trimming removed 6 bases from V and 11 bases from J; junction bases left unmatched: 6. Deep-level settings were used for running the assay. Assay used: immunoSEQ multiplex PCR; TCRdb lists only in-frame clones, some missing. This sample has about 710,000 clones; around four fifths occur once, and the top ten carry under 2%. Regarding the study as a whole: Among donors, sharing of clonotypes was expected to be affected by sequencing depth. Tissues were not sampled, only blood, and their repertoires likely differ.

The source material was memory CD4+ T cells sorted from blood. Subset specified: CD45RA-negative fraction. V usage is TRBV18 and J usage is TRBJ2-3; TRBD1 agrees at 9 bases. This TCR derives from a woman in her thirties in good health. This chain's CDR3 is CASSRRDREQYF. The CDR3 DNA follows: TGTGCCAGCTCTCGCCGGGACAGGGAGCAGTATTTT.